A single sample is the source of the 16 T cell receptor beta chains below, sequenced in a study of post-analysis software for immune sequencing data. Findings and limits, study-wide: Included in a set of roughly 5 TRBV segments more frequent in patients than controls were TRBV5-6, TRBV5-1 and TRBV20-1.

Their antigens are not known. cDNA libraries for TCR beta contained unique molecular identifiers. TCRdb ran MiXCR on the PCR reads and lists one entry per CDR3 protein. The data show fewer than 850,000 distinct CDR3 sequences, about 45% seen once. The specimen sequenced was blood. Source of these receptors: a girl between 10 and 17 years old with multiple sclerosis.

CDR3: CSARAATSWKETQYF. CDR3 nucleotide sequence: TGCAGTGCTAGAGCCGCGACTAGCTGGAAAGAGACCCAGTACTTC. The chain recombines TRBV20-1 with TRBJ2-5; TRBD2 matches 7 bases. There are 15 residues in the CDR3. V was pared by 1 base and J by 3 bases, with 8 bases of the junction left unmatched. Germline V CDR1 and CDR2: DFQATT, SNEGSKA (reference sequence).

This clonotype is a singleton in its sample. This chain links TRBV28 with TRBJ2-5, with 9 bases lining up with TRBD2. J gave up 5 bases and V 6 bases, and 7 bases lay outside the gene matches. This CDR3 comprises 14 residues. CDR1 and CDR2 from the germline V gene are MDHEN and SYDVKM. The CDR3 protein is CASRGHSGSETQYF. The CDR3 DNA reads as TGTGCCAGCAGGGGACATAGCGGGAGCGAGACCCAGTACTTC.

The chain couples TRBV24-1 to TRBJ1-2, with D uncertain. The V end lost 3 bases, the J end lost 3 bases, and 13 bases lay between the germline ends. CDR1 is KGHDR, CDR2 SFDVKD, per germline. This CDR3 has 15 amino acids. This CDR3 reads CATSDPGKGHYGYTF. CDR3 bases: TGTGCCACCAGTGATCCCGGGAAGGGCCACTATGGCTACACCTTC.

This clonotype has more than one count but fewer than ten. The CDR3 sequence: CASSLGDTSTDTQYF. DNA of the CDR3: TGTGCCAGCAGTTTAGGGGACACAAGCACAGATACGCAGTATTTT. The rearrangement links TRBV12-3 or TRBV12-4 to TRBJ1-5; possibly TRBD1 for D (6 bases). The DNA end favors TRBJ2-3, so the J call may be wrong. This CDR3 has 15 residues.

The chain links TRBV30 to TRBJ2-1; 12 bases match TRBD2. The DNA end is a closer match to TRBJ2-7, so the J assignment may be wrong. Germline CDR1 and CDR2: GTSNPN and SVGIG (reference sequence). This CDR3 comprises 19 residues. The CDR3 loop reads CAWRLGLAGGAHSYNEQYF. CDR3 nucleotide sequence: TGTGCCTGGAGACTGGGGCTAGCGGGGGGGGCACACTCCTACAATGAGCAGTACTTC.

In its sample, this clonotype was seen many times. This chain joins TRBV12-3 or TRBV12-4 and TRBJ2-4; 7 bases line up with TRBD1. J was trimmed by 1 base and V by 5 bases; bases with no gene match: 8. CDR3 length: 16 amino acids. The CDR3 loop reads CASSTQDRAAKNIQYF. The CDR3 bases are TGTGCCAGCAGTACCCAAGACAGGGCCGCCAAAAACATTCAGTACTTC.

The CDR3, as DNA: TGCAGCGTTGGGAATACGCAGTATTTT. It encodes CSVGNTQYF. The V and J genes are TRBV29-1 and TRBJ2-3, with D unresolved. This CDR3 region has 9 residues. Germline V lookup: CDR1 SQVTM, CDR2 ANQGSEA. V lost 4 bases and J 7 bases, leaving 3 bases between the germline ends.

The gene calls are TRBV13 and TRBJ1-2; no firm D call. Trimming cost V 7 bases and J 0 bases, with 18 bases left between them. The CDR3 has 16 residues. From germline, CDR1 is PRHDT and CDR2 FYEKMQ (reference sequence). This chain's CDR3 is CASTSLVVEANYGYTF. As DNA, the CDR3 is TGTGCCAGCACCTCCCTTGTGGTAGAAGCTAACTATGGCTACACCTTC.

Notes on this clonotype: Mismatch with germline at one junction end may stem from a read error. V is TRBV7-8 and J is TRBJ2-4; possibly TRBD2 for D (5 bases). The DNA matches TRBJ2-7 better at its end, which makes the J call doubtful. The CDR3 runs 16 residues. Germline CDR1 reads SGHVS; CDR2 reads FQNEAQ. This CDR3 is CASSLNVGGPYYEQYF. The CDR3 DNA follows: TGCGCCAGCAGCTTAAACGTTGGCGGGCCGTATTACGAGCAGTACTTC.

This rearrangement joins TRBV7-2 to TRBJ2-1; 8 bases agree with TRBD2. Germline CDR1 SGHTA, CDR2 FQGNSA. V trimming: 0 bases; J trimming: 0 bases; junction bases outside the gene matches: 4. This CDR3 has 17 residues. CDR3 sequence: CASSLAPGRVSYNEQFF. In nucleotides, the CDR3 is TGTGCCAGCAGCTTAGCTCCCGGGAGGGTCTCCTACAATGAGCAGTTCTTC.

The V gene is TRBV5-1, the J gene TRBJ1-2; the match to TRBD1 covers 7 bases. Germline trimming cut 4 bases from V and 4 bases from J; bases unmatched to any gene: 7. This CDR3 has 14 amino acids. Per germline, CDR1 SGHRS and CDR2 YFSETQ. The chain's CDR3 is CASSAGQVPYGYTF. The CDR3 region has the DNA TGCGCCAGCAGCGCCGGACAGGTCCCCTATGGCTACACCTTC. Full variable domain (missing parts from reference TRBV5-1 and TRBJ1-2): KAGVTQTPRYLIKTRGQQVTLSCSPISGHRSVSWYQQTPGQGLQFLFEYFSETQRNKGNFPGRFSGRQFSNSRSEMNVSTLELGDSALYLCASSAGQVPYGYTFGSGTRLTVV.

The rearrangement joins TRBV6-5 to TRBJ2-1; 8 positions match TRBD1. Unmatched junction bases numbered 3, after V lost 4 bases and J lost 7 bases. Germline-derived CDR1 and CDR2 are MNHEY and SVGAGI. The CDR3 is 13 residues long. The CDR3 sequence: CASSLQGVNEQFF. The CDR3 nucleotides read TGTGCCAGCAGTTTACAGGGGGTTAATGAGCAGTTCTTC.

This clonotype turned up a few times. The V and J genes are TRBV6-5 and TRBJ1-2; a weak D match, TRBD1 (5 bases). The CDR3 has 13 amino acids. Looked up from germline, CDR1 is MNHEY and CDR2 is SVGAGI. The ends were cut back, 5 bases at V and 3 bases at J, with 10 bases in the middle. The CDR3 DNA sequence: TGTGCCAGCAGTAATCCGGGGGACTATGGCTACACCTTC. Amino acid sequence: CASSNPGDYGYTF.

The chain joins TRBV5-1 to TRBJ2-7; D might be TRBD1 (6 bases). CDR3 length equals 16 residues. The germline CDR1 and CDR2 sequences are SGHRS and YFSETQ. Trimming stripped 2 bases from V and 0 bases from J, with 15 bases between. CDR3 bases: TGCGCCAGCAGCTTTCTTCTCGACAGGAGCTCCTACGAGCAGTACTTC. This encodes CASSFLLDRSSYEQYF.

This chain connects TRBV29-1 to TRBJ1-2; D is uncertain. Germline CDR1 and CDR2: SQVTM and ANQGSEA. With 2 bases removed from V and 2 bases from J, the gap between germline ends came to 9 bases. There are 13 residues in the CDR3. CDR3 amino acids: CSVEHFGNYGYTF. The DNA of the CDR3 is TGCAGCGTTGAACATTTTGGGAACTATGGCTACACCTTC.

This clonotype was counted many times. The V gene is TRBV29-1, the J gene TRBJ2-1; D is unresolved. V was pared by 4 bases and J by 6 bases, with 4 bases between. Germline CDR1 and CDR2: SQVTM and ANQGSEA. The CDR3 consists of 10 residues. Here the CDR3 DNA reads TGCAGCGTTGTGTTCAATGAGCAGTTCTTC. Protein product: CSVVFNEQFF.